Included here is one T cell receptor beta chain sequence, with context. The target antigen is unknown. One junction end disagrees with the germline gene, perhaps due to a read error. CDR1 and CDR2 from the germline V gene are GTSNPN and SVGIG (reference sequence). The CDR3 totals 18 residues. Amplification of TCR alpha and beta CDR3 regions from RNA used iRepertoire nested multiplex PCR. Tissue mRNA or PBMC total RNA, roughly 90-450 ng, went into one-step reverse transcription and amplification. In TCRdb, the multiplex PCR reads were re-called with MiXCR into one record per CDR3 protein. The sample has approximately 100,000 distinct CDR3 sequences; approximately 28% are singletons. This entry belongs to a study of glioma-infiltrating T cells. Overall study results and limits: CDR3 overlap between tissue and blood was very small. Gliomas, especially low-grade, showed above-expected tissue-blood divergence; non-neoplastic patients showed below.

Sequencing was done on a sample of glioma tissue, nonneoplastic brain tissue, or PBMCs (not recorded which). The genes are TRBV30 and TRBJ1-1; a weak D match, TRBD1 (5 bases). The TCR was taken from a human donor with low-grade glioma or glioblastoma, undergoing nonglioma brain surgery, or in good health (not recorded which). CDR3: CALSVRNRPMMTRSEAFF. Here the CDR3 DNA reads TGTGCCTTGAGTGTACGTAACAGGCCAATGATGACGAGGAGTGAAGCTTTCTTT.